The rows below give T cell receptor beta chains drawn from one sample of a study of T cells in Graves' hyperthyroidism and ophthalmopathy. TCRdb re-derived calls from the multiplex PCR reads in MiXCR, one entry per CDR3 protein. The top ten hold about 45% of the sample, which has hundreds of thousands of distinct CDR3 sequences, about 20% seen once. The material sequenced was blood. Source of these receptors: a man between 40 and 49 years old with Graves' ophthalmopathy. Both conserved end residues are part of each CDR3. The D gene is left open where the match is weak. Size is omitted from some rows. Given values are once, few, many or a class for expanded clones.

size	V	J	D	DNA	CDR3
few	TRBV27	TRBJ1-1	.	TGTGCCAGCAGTTTGCTTGGACAGCATGAAGCTTTCTTT	CASSLLGQHEAFF
.	TRBV29-1	TRBJ1-4	TRBD1	TGCAGCGTTGAAGTAGGGGGACAGGGGCCGAATGAAAAACTGTTTTTT	CSVEVGGQGPNEKLFF
few	TRBV20-1	TRBJ1-6	.	TGCAGTGCTATGGATACCCCACTACAACCCCTCCACTTT	CSAMDTPLQPLHF
many	TRBV28	TRBJ2-5	TRBD2	TGTGCCAGCAGTTTATGGGGGGGGCTAGCGGGTTTTCAAGAGACCCAGTACTTC	CASSLWGGLAGFQETQYF
few	TRBV6-1	TRBJ1-1	.	TGTGCCAGCAGTAAATCAGGGGTAGGGACTGAAGCTTTCTTT	CASSKSGVGTEAFF
.	TRBV19	TRBJ1-1	.	TGTGCCAGTAAGGCGGGAATTTTGGGAGCTTTCTTT	CASKAGILGAFF
few	TRBV5-6	TRBJ1-6	.	TGTGCCAGCAGCTTGTGGGGGCTTGGGGCCAATTCACCCCTCCACTTT	CASSLWGLGANSPLHF
few	TRBV6-1	TRBJ1-6	TRBD1	TGTGCCAGCAGTGACAGGGGGCTTAATTCACCCCTCCACTTT	CASSDRGLNSPLHF
.	TRBV3-1	TRBJ1-3	.	TGTGCCAGCAGCCAAAGTCATCGAAACACCATATATTTT	CASSQSHRNTIYF
.	TRBV24-1	TRBJ1-2	.	TGCGCCACCAGTGATTTGGGCAGGGATCATGGCTACACCTTC	CATSDLGRDHGYTF
many	TRBV6-1	TRBJ1-1	.	TGTGCCGAGCGGGGCGGGAACACTGAAGCTTTCTTT	CAERGGNTEAFF
few	TRBV20-1	TRBJ2-1	.	TGCAGTACTAGAGATCGTGGGGGGATATGGCAGTTCTTC	CSTRDRGGIWQFF
.	TRBV5-1	TRBJ1-6	TRBD1	TGCGCCAGCAGCTCGGACAGGGGGCTAGGGTCACCCCTCCACTTT	CASSSDRGLGSPLHF
few	TRBV7-7	TRBJ2-1	.	TGTGCTAGCAGCTTAAATCACCCAATGGGGGAGCAGTTCTTC	CASSLNHPMGEQFF
many	TRBV30	TRBJ1-1	.	TGTGCCTGGTCGATGGACACTGAAGCTTTCTTT	CAWSMDTEAFF
few	TRBV7-7	TRBJ2-1	.	TGTGCTAGCAGCTTAGGGACAAACTCCTACAATGAGCAGTTCTTC	CASSLGTNSYNEQFF
many	TRBV7-8	TRBJ2-5	.	TGTGCCAGCAGCTGGCGGTCGACAACGACCCAAGAGACCCAGTACTTC	CASSWRSTTTQETQYF
few	TRBV6-2/TRBV6-3	TRBJ1-6	.	TGTGCCAGCAGTTACTCGGCTAAGGCCTCACCCCTCCACTTT	CASSYSAKASPLHF
.	TRBV27	TRBJ1-5	TRBD1	TGTGCCATCCGTCCGGGACAGGGACCTTTGCATCAGCCCCAGCATTTT	CAIRPGQGPLHQPQHF
.	TRBV4-1	TRBJ2-3	TRBD2	TGCGCCAGCAGCCAAAGGGAGCGGGAGGTAGCAGATACGCAGTATTTT	CASSQREREVADTQYF
few	TRBV3-1	TRBJ2-3	TRBD2	TGTGCCAGCAGCCAAACCAACCCTCTAGCGGGAGAAACAGATACGCAGTATTTT	CASSQTNPLAGETDTQYF
few	TRBV28	TRBJ2-3	.	TGTGCCAGCAGTTTTGTGGCGGGGACAGATACGCAGTATTTT	CASSFVAGTDTQYF
.	TRBV5-1	TRBJ1-4	TRBD1	TGCGCCAGCAGCTTGGAGGGGGCGGTTGAAAAACTGTTTTTT	CASSLEGAVEKLFF
few	TRBV18	TRBJ2-5	.	TGTGCCAGCTCACCACTTTTCGCAGGGCTCCAAGAGACCCAGTACTTC	CASSPLFAGLQETQYF
many	TRBV6-1	TRBJ2-1	.	TGTGCCAGCACCCCTGGCTTGAGCGTGGATGAGCAGTTCTTC	CASTPGLSVDEQFF
few	TRBV19	TRBJ1-2	.	TGTGCCAGTAGTCCCAGGACAGCGAGCTATGGCTACACCTTC	CASSPRTASYGYTF
.	TRBV7-2	TRBJ2-3	.	TGTGCCAGCAGCTTAGTAGGGGGACCAACGCTAAGCACAGATACGCAGTATTTT	CASSLVGGPTLSTDTQYF
.	TRBV6-4	TRBJ1-6	.	TGTGCCAGCAGGAAAGGACCGGGGTTTCCCCTCCACTTT	CASRKGPGFPLHF
many	TRBV7-2	TRBJ2-7	TRBD2	TGTGCCAGCAGCTTAGTGTCTAGCGGGAGCTACGAGCAGTACTTC	CASSLVSSGSYEQYF